Shown below are 30 T cell receptor beta chains from a single sample sequenced in a study of early T cells in non-severe SARS-CoV-2 infection. One entry per CDR3 protein, called by TCRdb with MiXCR from the 5' RACE reads. The table includes tens of thousands of distinct CDR3 sequences, 6.3% detected once. Sample: whole blood. The receptors were sampled from an adult who was a healthcare worker with PCR-confirmed SARS-CoV-2 infection or an uninfected control (not recorded which).

This clonotype occurred many times. The gene calls are TRBV2 and TRBJ2-7; 9 nucleotides match TRBD1. This CDR3 spans 14 amino acids. In germline, CDR1 is SNHLY, CDR2 FYNNEI. V shed 5 bases and J 3 bases; nucleotides not matched to a gene: 5. In DNA, the CDR3 is TGTGCCAGCAGTCCCGGGACAGGGATCTACGAGCAGTACTTC. Translating it yields CASSPGTGIYEQYF.

This clonotype was counted ten times or more. This chain links TRBV27 with TRBJ2-7, with D perhaps TRBD1 (5 bases). CDR1 MNHEY and CDR2 SMNVEV come from the germline V gene (reference sequence). The CDR3 extends over 13 amino acids. The V and J ends lost 3 bases and 7 bases respectively, with 13 bases between them. In DNA form, the CDR3 reads TGTGCCAGCAGTTTCGCAGGGTTCGGGGAGCAGTACTTC. Translation: CASSFAGFGEQYF.

This clonotype was recorded many times. V usage is TRBV29-1 and J usage is TRBJ2-6; 10 bases map to TRBD1. CDR1 is SQVTM and CDR2 is ANQGSEA in the germline V gene. The J segment lost 0 bases and the V segment lost 4 bases, leaving 3 bases of the junction unmatched. This CDR3 has 16 amino acids. The CDR3 loop reads CSVGQGAISGANVLTF. The DNA for the CDR3 is TGCAGCGTTGGACAGGGGGCCATCTCTGGGGCCAACGTCCTGACTTTC.

This clonotype was detected ten times or more. The V gene is TRBV11-2, the J gene TRBJ2-1; TRBD2 matches 9 bases. CDR1 is SGHAT and CDR2 is FQNNGV in the germline V gene. CDR3 length: 15 residues. The CDR3 is CASSRASGRNNEQFF. The CDR3 nucleotides are TGTGCGTCAAGCCGGGCAAGCGGGAGGAACAATGAGCAGTTCTTC.

This clonotype was seen many times. The chain combines TRBV6-6 with TRBJ2-3; D may be TRBD1 (6 bases). Trimming stripped 7 bases from V and 3 bases from J, with 17 bases between. CDR1 and CDR2 from the germline V gene are MNHNY and SVGAGI (reference sequence). CDR3 length equals 15 residues. The CDR3 nucleotides read TGTGCCAGCACCCCCGGGACAATGAGGACAGATACGCAGTATTTT. Encoded protein: CASTPGTMRTDTQYF.

This clonotype was detected only a few times. This chain links TRBV7-9 with TRBJ2-7; 12 bases agree with TRBD1. Germline loops: CDR1 SEHNR, CDR2 FQNEAQ (reference sequence). J was trimmed by 5 bases and V by 3 bases; bases with no gene match: 5. This CDR3 has 15 residues. CDR3 in amino acids: CASSLDGTGGDEQYF. For the CDR3, the DNA is TGTGCCAGCAGCTTGGACGGGACAGGGGGCGACGAGCAGTACTTC.

The chain carries TRBV7-2 and TRBJ1-1, with D unresolved. The ends were cut back, 5 bases at V and 1 base at J, with 11 bases in the middle. Germline lookup yields CDR1 SGHTA and CDR2 FQGNSA. CDR3 length: 14 amino acids. CDR3 bases: TGTGCCAGCAGCCCTTTATCAGCGAACACTGAAGCTTTCTTT. Protein sequence: CASSPLSANTEAFF.

This rearrangement joins TRBV3-1 to TRBJ2-1, with D unclear. Germline CDR1 is LGHDT and CDR2 is YNNKEL (reference sequence). This CDR3 region has 12 residues. V was clipped by 3 bases and J by 9 bases, with 9 bases between them. The CDR3 spells CASSQVLGEQFF. CDR3 sequence (DNA): TGTGCCAGCAGCCAGGTCTTAGGTGAGCAGTTCTTC.

In its sample, this clonotype was seen many times. The chain links TRBV7-2 to TRBJ2-1; D remains ambiguous. CDR3 size: 13 residues. The V end was cut by 2 bases, the J end by 7 bases, with 9 bases between. Germline-derived CDR1 and CDR2 are SGHTA and FQGNSA. The CDR3 sequence: CASSLRSLNEQFF. In DNA, the CDR3 is TGTGCCAGCAGCTTACGTTCCCTTAATGAGCAGTTCTTC.

This clonotype has just a few counts. The chain carries TRBV10-3 and TRBJ2-7; 9 nucleotides match TRBD2. This CDR3 has 18 residues. Germline trimming cut 0 bases from V and 0 bases from J; bases unmatched to any gene: 9. Germline CDR1 ENHRY, CDR2 SYGVKD. CDR3 protein: CAISESMGSGRNSYEQYF. The CDR3 coding sequence is TGTGCCATCAGTGAGTCGATGGGTAGCGGGAGAAACTCCTACGAGCAGTACTTC.

This clonotype has ten or more counts. V gene TRBV12-3 or TRBV12-4 combines with J gene TRBJ2-1; 11 bases map to TRBD1. Trimming took 5 bases from V and 8 from J; bases not matched to a gene: 5. This CDR3 has 14 residues. The CDR3 DNA reads as TGTGCCAGCAGTACGGGACAGGGGGTGTATGAGCAGTTCTTC. It specifies CASSTGQGVYEQFF.

J is TRBJ2-7 and V is TRBV21-1. TRBV21-1 is given as a pseudogene. This CDR3 has 16 residues. In DNA form, the CDR3 reads TGTGCCAGCAGCAAGCGCGGCCTCACCTCGGACGACGAGCAGTACTTC. Translation gives CASSKRGLTSDDEQYF.

This clonotype was seen a few times. CDR3 region: CASSQDPREDTQYF. The CDR3 region has the DNA TGCGCCAGCAGCCAAGATCCCCGGGAAGATACGCAGTATTTT. J is TRBJ2-3 and V is TRBV4-3; D is perhaps TRBD2 (5 bases). V was shortened by 0 bases and J by 5 bases, with 9 bases between the two germline ends. Germline CDR1 is LGHNA and CDR2 is YSLEER. The CDR3 sequence is 14 residues long.

The chain uses TRBV20-1 and TRBJ2-3; 9 bases are shared with TRBD2. V was clipped by 5 bases and J by 12 bases; unmatched bases: 9. This CDR3 is 12 amino acids long. CDR1 is DFQATT and CDR2 is SNEGSKA in the germline V gene (reference sequence). The CDR3 sequence is CSAPIAGESQYF. CDR3 coding DNA: TGCAGTGCTCCGATAGCGGGAGAGTCACAGTATTTT.

This clonotype was observed a few times. The chain is built from TRBV6-6 and TRBJ2-7; 8 positions match TRBD1. The germline V gene encodes CDR1 MNHNY and CDR2 SVGAGI (reference sequence). There are 14 residues in the CDR3. V lost 0 bases to trimming and J lost 2 bases; unmatched junction nucleotides: 0. For the CDR3, the DNA is TGTGCCAGCAGTTACTCGACAGGGGCCTACGAGCAGTACTTC. Protein sequence: CASSYSTGAYEQYF.

In this sample, this clonotype turned up many times. The chain uses TRBV16 and TRBJ1-1; D gene uncertain. Trimming took off 4 bases at V and 5 bases at J, with 14 bases between the two ends. Looked up from germline, CDR1 is KGHSY and CDR2 is FQNENV. This CDR3 is 14 amino acids long. This CDR3 reads CASSRISPPTEAFF. CDR3 sequence (DNA): TGTGCCAGCAGCCGAATATCTCCTCCTACTGAAGCTTTCTTT.

This clonotype appeared many times. V gene TRBV5-5 combines with J gene TRBJ1-1; tentatively, D is TRBD1 (5 bases). The V gene's germline CDR1 is SGHKS and CDR2 YYEKEE (reference sequence). V was shortened by 4 bases and J by 4 bases, with 17 bases between the two germline ends. The CDR3 contains 15 residues. The CDR3 DNA reads as TGTGCCAGCAGCCATCCTCAGGGAGGTATCACTGAAGCTTTCTTT. This encodes CASSHPQGGITEAFF.

This clonotype showed up many times. This chain uses TRBV5-1 with TRBJ2-3, with D maybe TRBD2 (6 bases). CDR1 and CDR2 (germline): SGHRS, YFSETQ. V was cut by 6 bases and J by 6 bases, with 14 bases left in between. This CDR3 contains 13 residues. The CDR3, as DNA: TGCGCCAGCAACGGGGGAGTACTGGATACGCAGTATTTT. It yields the protein CASNGGVLDTQYF.

This clonotype appeared many times. This rearrangement joins TRBV20-1 to TRBJ1-2, with a possible D match to TRBD1 (6 bases). Trimming stripped 6 bases from V and 4 bases from J, with 18 bases between. The CDR3 totals 14 residues. The germline V gene encodes CDR1 DFQATT and CDR2 SNEGSKA (reference sequence). CDR3 coding DNA: TGCAGTGCCCTGGACAGCCGAATGTCCTATGGCTACACCTTC. Translating it yields CSALDSRMSYGYTF.

In its sample, this clonotype was seen a few times. The chain employs TRBV7-6 and TRBJ2-5, with a tentative D call TRBD1 (5 bases). The V end lost 0 bases, the J end lost 1 base, and 9 bases lay between the germline ends. Germline V lookup: CDR1 SGHVS, CDR2 FNYEAQ. The length of the CDR3 is 15 residues. The CDR3 DNA is TGTGCCAGCAGCTTAGCGCCGACAGCCCAAGAGACCCAGTACTTC. As protein: CASSLAPTAQETQYF.

The table lists this clonotype with a few counts. The chain joins TRBV5-1 to TRBJ2-7; D is unresolved. Germline CDR1 reads SGHRS; CDR2 reads YFSETQ. CDR3 length equals 15 residues. Trimming left V 0 bases short and J 1 base short, with 11 bases between. CDR3 nucleotides: TGCGCCAGCAGCTTGGTTGTATCCGGTTCCTACGAGCAGTACTTC. This sequence encodes CASSLVVSGSYEQYF. Combining the CDR3 with reference TRBV5-1 and TRBJ2-7 gives the whole variable domain KAGVTQTPRYLIKTRGQQVTLSCSPISGHRSVSWYQQTPGQGLQFLFEYFSETQRNKGNFPGRFSGRQFSNSRSEMNVSTLELGDSALYLCASSLVVSGSYEQYFGPGTRLTVT.

This chain links TRBV7-8 with TRBJ2-2, with 7 bases matching TRBD2. The CDR3 spans 16 residues. J gave up 6 bases and V 1 base, and 8 bases lay outside the gene matches. Germline CDR1 and CDR2: SGHVS and FQNEAQ. CDR3 protein: CASSLVGGRAAGELFF. CDR3 bases: TGTGCCAGCAGCTTAGTAGGTGGGAGGGCCGCCGGGGAGCTGTTTTTT.

Worth noting for this clonotype: A read error is possible here, since a much larger clone lies one base away. The chain combines TRBV7-9 with TRBJ2-5; 13 nucleotides line up with TRBD2. The CDR3 length is 16 residues. Germline CDR1 reads SEHNR; CDR2 reads FQNEAQ (reference sequence). CDR3: CASSPGLAGVSETLYF. In nucleotides, the CDR3 is TGTGCCAGCAGCCCCGGACTAGCGGGAGTATCAGAGACCCTGTACTTC. Combining the CDR3 with reference TRBV7-9 and TRBJ2-5 gives the whole variable domain DTGVSQNPRHKITKRGQNVTFRCDPISEHNRLYWYRQTLGQGPEFLTYFQNEAQLEKSRLLSDRFSAERPKGSFSTLEIQRTEQGDSAMYLCASSPGLAGVSETLYFGPGTRLLVL.

This clonotype was detected many times. This chain connects TRBV28 to TRBJ2-4, with 8 positions matching TRBD1. Per germline, CDR1 MDHEN and CDR2 SYDVKM. The V segment lost 4 bases and the J segment 3 bases; nucleotides outside the gene matches: 11. The CDR3 has 17 amino acids. The CDR3 is CASSWGGTGLGKNIQYF. Written as DNA, the CDR3 is TGTGCCAGCAGTTGGGGCGGGACAGGTTTAGGCAAAAACATTCAGTACTTC.

The chain combines TRBV12-3 or TRBV12-4 with TRBJ2-5; the match to TRBD2 covers 14 bases. The CDR3 contains 16 residues. V was clipped by 4 bases and J by 3 bases; unmatched bases: 4. Written as DNA, the CDR3 is TGTGCCAGCAGTTCAGGACTAGCGGGAGGAGAAGAGACCCAGTACTTC. Its translation: CASSSGLAGGEETQYF.

This clonotype was counted many times. The chain recombines TRBV27 with TRBJ1-6; D uncertain. V was shortened by 2 bases and J by 8 bases, with 7 bases between the two germline ends. The CDR3 spans 13 residues. In germline, CDR1 is MNHEY, CDR2 SMNVEV (reference sequence). The chain's CDR3 is CASSLNGDSPLHF. As DNA, the CDR3 is TGTGCCAGCAGTTTAAATGGGGATTCACCCCTCCACTTT.

This clonotype came up many times. CDR3 DNA: TGTGCCAGCAGCCATCTAGCGCGTGAGCAGTTCTTC. Translated, it gives CASSHLAREQFF. The genes are TRBV12-3 or TRBV12-4 and TRBJ2-1, with D possibly matching TRBD2 (6 bases). This CDR3 region has 12 residues. V lost 6 bases to trimming and J lost 9 bases, with 12 bases between them.

This rearrangement joins TRBV24-1 to TRBJ2-1, with TRBD1 matching over 9 bases. The CDR3 sequence is 15 residues long. V gave up 3 bases and J gave up 6 bases; unmatched junction bases: 5. The V gene's germline CDR1 is KGHDR and CDR2 SFDVKD. CDR3 nucleotides: TGTGCCACCAGTGATCTCGGACAGGGGAGCAATGAGCAGTTCTTC. Translating it yields CATSDLGQGSNEQFF.

This clonotype came up many times. The CDR3 loop reads CAIRDGYTDTQYF. CDR3 sequence (DNA): TGTGCCATCCGCGACGGATACACAGATACGCAGTATTTT. The chain employs TRBV10-3 and TRBJ2-3; D is unresolved. Trimming took 8 bases from V and 2 from J, leaving 11 bases between them. The V gene's germline CDR1 is ENHRY and CDR2 SYGVKD. This CDR3 is built from 13 residues.

The sample holds many counts of this clonotype. The chain links TRBV28 to TRBJ1-4, with 8 bases fitting TRBD1. The ends lost 5 bases at V and 7 bases at J; junction bases unmatched: 12. The CDR3 consists of 16 residues. The germline V gene has CDR1 MDHEN and CDR2 SYDVKM. CDR3: CASSPLRGRPSEKLFF. The CDR3 DNA reads TGTGCCAGCAGTCCCCTCAGGGGGCGCCCATCTGAAAAACTGTTTTTT.